The 10 T cell receptor beta chains in this list originate from one sample, sequenced in a study of blood T cell repertoires in COVID-19. Using immunoSEQ multiplex PCR, the repertoire was profiled, and TCRdb retains in-frame clones only, with some absent. Of around 71,000 clones in the sample, approximately 89% were seen once. The source material was peripheral blood. Source of these receptors: a woman between 55 and 75 years old with acute or convalescent COVID-19.

This clone was observed a handful of times. The V gene is TRBV7-9, the J gene TRBJ2-7; D is unclear. V dropped 2 bases and J dropped 5 bases, with 7 bases sitting between them. This CDR3 spans 12 amino acids. Per the germline V gene, CDR1 is SEHNR and CDR2 is FQNEAQ (reference sequence). This CDR3 is CASSLSRDEQYF. The CDR3 nucleotides read TGTGCCAGCAGCTTATCGAGAGACGAGCAGTACTTC.

This clone was detected a few times. The chain carries TRBV7-3 and TRBJ2-1; D is undetermined. Trimming took 2 bases from V and 4 from J, leaving 18 bases between them. There are 17 residues in the CDR3. Germline CDR1 is SGHTA and CDR2 is FQGTGA. The CDR3 spells CASSLSPDLAPYNEQFF. Written as DNA, the CDR3 is TGTGCCAGCAGCTTATCCCCCGACTTAGCTCCGTACAATGAGCAGTTCTTC.

The rearrangement joins TRBV5-4 to TRBJ1-1, with 11 bases lining up with TRBD1. Germline lookup yields CDR1 SGHNT and CDR2 YYREEE (reference sequence). The trim removed 4 bases at V and 5 bases at J, leaving 7 bases unmatched. The CDR3 contains 15 residues. In nucleotides, the CDR3 is TGTGCCAGCAGCCCGGACAGGGGGCTGTGGACTGAAGCTTTCTTT. It encodes CASSPDRGLWTEAFF.

The chain employs TRBV27 and TRBJ2-7, with 11 bases that match TRBD2. V was pared by 3 bases and J by 6 bases, with 7 bases of the junction left unmatched. Germline CDR1 MNHEY, CDR2 SMNVEV (reference sequence). This CDR3 has 15 residues. The CDR3 DNA reads TGTGCCAGCAGTTTCGAACTAGCGGGAGACGGCGAGCAGTACTTC. This translates into CASSFELAGDGEQYF.

This clone came up a few times. V usage is TRBV2 and J usage is TRBJ2-7; D may be TRBD1 (5 bases). The germline V gene encodes CDR1 SNHLY and CDR2 FYNNEI. V lost 5 bases and J 2 bases, leaving 13 bases between the germline ends. The CDR3 sequence is 14 residues long. In nucleotides, the CDR3 is TGTGCCAGCAGTTATGACAGTATCACCTACGAGCAGTACTTC. Residues: CASSYDSITYEQYF.

This chain connects TRBV28 to TRBJ2-3; possibly TRBD2 for D (5 bases). Germline V gene data show CDR1 as MDHEN and CDR2 as SYDVKM. This CDR3 contains 13 residues. V dropped 5 bases and J dropped 1 base, with 7 bases sitting between them. The CDR3 sequence: CASSGSGTDTQYF. CDR3 DNA: TGTGCCAGCAGTGGGAGTGGCACAGATACGCAGTATTTT.

This chain's CDR3 is CASSPGTSGTNEQFF. The DNA of the CDR3 is TGTGCCAGCAGCCCAGGGACTAGCGGGACCAATGAGCAGTTCTTC. The V call is TRBV16, the J call TRBJ2-1, with 13 bases matching TRBD2. CDR1 is KGHSY, CDR2 FQNENV, per germline. This CDR3 contains 15 residues. V lost 4 bases, J lost 6 bases, and 3 bases stayed unmatched.

The chain has TRBV23-1 and TRBJ2-6, with a weak D call TRBD2 (6 bases). TRBV23-1 is sorted into the ORF group, with uncertain function. CDR3 length: 20 residues. Trimming shortened V by 0 bases and J by 0 bases, and 18 bases separated the two germline ends. The CDR3 protein is CASSQSGGPPRTSGANVLTF. The CDR3 DNA sequence: TGCGCCAGCAGTCAATCAGGAGGGCCCCCCAGGACCTCTGGGGCCAACGTCCTGACTTTC.

J is TRBJ2-7 and V is TRBV11-3; tentative D call: TRBD2 (5 bases). This CDR3 spans 14 amino acids. V gave up 1 base and J gave up 4 bases, with 11 bases separating them. Germline loops: CDR1 SGHNT, CDR2 YENEEA. Written as DNA, the CDR3 is TGTGCCAGCAGCTTAGGGGGAGCAACATACGAGCAGTACTTC. Residues: CASSLGGATYEQYF.

The chain uses TRBV29-1 and TRBJ2-4; D possibly corresponds to TRBD1 (6 bases). Trimming took 6 bases from V and 0 from J, leaving 15 bases between them. Looked up from germline, CDR1 is SQVTM and CDR2 is ANQGSEA. This CDR3 spans 15 amino acids. CDR3 bases: TGCAGCGTCGGTCAGGGGACCTTAGCCAAAAACATTCAGTACTTC. Protein: CSVGQGTLAKNIQYF.